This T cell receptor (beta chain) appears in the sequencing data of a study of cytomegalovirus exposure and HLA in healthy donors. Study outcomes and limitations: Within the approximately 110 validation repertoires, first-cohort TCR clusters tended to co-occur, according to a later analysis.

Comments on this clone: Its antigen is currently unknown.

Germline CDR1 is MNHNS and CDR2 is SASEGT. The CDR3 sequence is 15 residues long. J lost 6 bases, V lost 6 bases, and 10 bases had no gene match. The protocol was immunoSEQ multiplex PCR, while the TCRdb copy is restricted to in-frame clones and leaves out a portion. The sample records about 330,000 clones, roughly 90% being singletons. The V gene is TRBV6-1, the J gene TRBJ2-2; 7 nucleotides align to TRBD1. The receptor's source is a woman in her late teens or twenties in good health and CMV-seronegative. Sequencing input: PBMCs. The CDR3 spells CASRIGGAGSGELFF. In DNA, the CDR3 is TGTGCCAGCAGGATAGGGGGCGCAGGATCCGGGGAGCTGTTTTTT.